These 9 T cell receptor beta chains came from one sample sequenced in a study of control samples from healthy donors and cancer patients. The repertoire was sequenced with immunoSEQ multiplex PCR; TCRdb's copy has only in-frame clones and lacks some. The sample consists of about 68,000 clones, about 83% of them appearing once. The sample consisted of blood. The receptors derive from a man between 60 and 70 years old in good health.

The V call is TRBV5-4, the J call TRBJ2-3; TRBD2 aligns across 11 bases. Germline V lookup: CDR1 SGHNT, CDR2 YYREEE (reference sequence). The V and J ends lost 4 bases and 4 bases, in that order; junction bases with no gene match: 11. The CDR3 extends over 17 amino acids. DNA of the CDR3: TGTGCCAGCAGCCCAGGACTAGCGGGTTTATTTCCAGATACGCAGTATTTT. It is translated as CASSPGLAGLFPDTQYF.

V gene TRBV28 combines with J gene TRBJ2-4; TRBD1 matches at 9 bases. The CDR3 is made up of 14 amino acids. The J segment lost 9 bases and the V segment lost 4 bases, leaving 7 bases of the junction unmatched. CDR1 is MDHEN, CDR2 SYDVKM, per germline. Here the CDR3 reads CASSSNRGHTIQYF. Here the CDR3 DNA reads TGTGCCAGCAGTTCGAACAGGGGGCACACCATTCAGTACTTC.

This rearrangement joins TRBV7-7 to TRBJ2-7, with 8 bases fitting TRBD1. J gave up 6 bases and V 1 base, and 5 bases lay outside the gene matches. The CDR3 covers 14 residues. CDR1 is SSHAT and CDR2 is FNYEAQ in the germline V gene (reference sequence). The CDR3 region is CASSLGQGALEQYF. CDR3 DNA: TGTGCCAGCAGCTTAGGCCAGGGGGCTCTCGAGCAGTACTTC.

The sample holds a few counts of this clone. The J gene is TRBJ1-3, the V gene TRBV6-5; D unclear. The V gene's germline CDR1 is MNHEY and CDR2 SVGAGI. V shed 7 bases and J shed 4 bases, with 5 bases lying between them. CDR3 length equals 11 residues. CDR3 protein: CASNGGNTIYF. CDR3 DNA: TGTGCCAGCAATGGGGGAAACACCATATATTTT.

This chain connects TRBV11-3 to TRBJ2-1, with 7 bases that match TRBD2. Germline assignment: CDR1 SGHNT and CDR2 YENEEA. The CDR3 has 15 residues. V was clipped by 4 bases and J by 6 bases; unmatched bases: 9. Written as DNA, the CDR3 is TGTGCCAGCAGCTCACTGGCGGGAGTTAGCAATGAGCAGTTCTTC. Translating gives CASSSLAGVSNEQFF.

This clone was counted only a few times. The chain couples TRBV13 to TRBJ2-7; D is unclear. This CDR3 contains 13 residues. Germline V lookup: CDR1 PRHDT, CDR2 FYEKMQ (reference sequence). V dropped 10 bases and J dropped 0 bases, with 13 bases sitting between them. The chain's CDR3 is CATSVKNSYEQYF. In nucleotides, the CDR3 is TGTGCCACCTCGGTTAAAAACTCCTACGAGCAGTACTTC.

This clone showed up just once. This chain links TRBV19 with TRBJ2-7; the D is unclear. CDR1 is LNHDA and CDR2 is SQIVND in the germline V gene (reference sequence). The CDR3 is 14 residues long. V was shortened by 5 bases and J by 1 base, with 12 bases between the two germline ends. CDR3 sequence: CASSPRRRSYEQYF. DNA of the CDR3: TGTGCCAGTAGTCCCCGGCGCAGATCCTACGAGCAGTACTTC.

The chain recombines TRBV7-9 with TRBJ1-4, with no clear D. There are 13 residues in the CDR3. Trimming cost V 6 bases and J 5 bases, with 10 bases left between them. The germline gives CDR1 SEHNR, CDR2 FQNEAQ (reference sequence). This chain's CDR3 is CASSREQNEKLFF. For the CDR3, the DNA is TGTGCCAGCAGTCGGGAGCAAAATGAAAAACTGTTTTTT.

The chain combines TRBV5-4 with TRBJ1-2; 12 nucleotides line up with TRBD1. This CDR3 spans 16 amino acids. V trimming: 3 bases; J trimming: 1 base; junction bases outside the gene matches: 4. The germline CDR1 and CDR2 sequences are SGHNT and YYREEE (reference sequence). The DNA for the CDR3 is TGTGCCAGCAGCTCGGGACAGGGGGCGGTTAACTATGGCTACACCTTC. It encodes CASSSGQGAVNYGYTF.